This T cell receptor beta chain was captured in a study of Ad26.COV2.S vaccination and SARS-CoV-2 variants (dated by TCRdb to about 2021). Looking at the study overall: Donors in the vaccine arm were drawn from COV1001, a multicentre, randomized, double-blind, placebo-controlled phase I-IIa trial testing Ad26.COV2.S in healthy adults. Ad26.COV2.S was given intramuscularly at 5x10^10 or 1x10^11 viral particles, as a single shot or as two shots 56 days apart. The specificity and breadth of SARS-CoV-2-reactive T cell receptors after Ad26.COV2.S vaccination were assessed by TCRbeta repertoire sequencing. A total of around 32 samples were included in the TCR-sequenced set, comprising about 20 Ad26.COV2.S vaccine recipients, 5 placebo recipients and 8 SARS-CoV-2 convalescent individuals. Trial participants were randomized into five groups of five, in which low-dose or high-dose Ad26.COV2.S was given once or twice, or placebo was given on both occasions. Throughout the experiments and outcome assessment, investigators stayed blinded to trial group allocation.

What the work shows at the level of the full study, not this receptor alone: Vaccine and placebo recipients had similar non-spike TCR breadth, a finding consistent with the vaccine containing only spike. After vaccination, spike-specific CD8+ and CD4+ T cell responses were reported to show substantial breadth. Higher spike-specific TCR breadth was observed in Ad26.COV2.S recipients than in placebo recipients (P = 0.0014). The study was not powered for comparison of responses between vaccine doses or regimens. The authors noted that the TCR breadth and depth analyses may have underestimated total T cell responses.

Of note for this clone: What antigen it recognizes has not been identified. No qualities accompany the bases; no much larger clone lies one base away.

The sample's treatment or condition label, in plain terms: roughly 20 received Ad26.COV2.S at low or high dose, single or two shots; five or six received placebo; per-sample allocation not given. For vaccine and placebo recipients, repertoires were sequenced using samples collected on day 63 after the first injection. In Cohort 1b, around 23 adults aged 18-55 years were enrolled at a single site in Boston, USA, between 29 July and 7 August 2020. Ad26.COV2.S was a replication-incompetent adenovirus type 26 vector expressing a prefusion-stabilized SARS-CoV-2 spike protein from the original Wuhan strain. TCRbeta CDR3 regions were sequenced with the immunoSEQ Assay. After extraction, genomic DNA underwent amplification by bias-controlled multiplex PCR, followed by high-throughput sequencing. As for the original processing: To quantify the absolute abundance of every unique TCRbeta CDR3 region, sequences were collapsed and filtered. Usable DNA was measured by amplifying reference genes present in all nucleated cells, and TCRbeta template counts were normalized to that usable DNA to estimate T cell fraction. Repertoire TCRs were annotated as SARS-CoV-2-specific when V gene, CDR3 amino acid sequence and J gene were exactly matched to a known reactive TCR set. MIRA supplied the reference SARS-CoV-2 TCR set, which was filtered for enrichment in COVID-19-positive ImmuneCODE repertoires so that public or cross-reactive TCRs were removed. Using the MIRA antigens, annotated TCRs were further analysed by specific ORF or by position within an ORF. Breadth was defined as annotated unique rearrangements over total unique productive rearrangements; depth was the summed frequency of those rearrangements. Two-sided Wilcoxon rank-sum tests were used to compare TCR breadth between groups. The table comes from immuneACCESS by way of TCRdb, which keeps in-frame sequences with V and J called. Part of the clones is missing from these tables; in studies checked, under half for an unresolved V gene and the rest for unknown reasons. V and J calls and clone size are as listed in that table; D and trimming were resolved from the DNA. The sample records about 410,000 clones, 88% of which are singletons. The ten largest clones take up 3.5% of the sample.

CDR1 and CDR2, per the germline V gene, are SQVTM and ANQGSEA. Trimming leaves V shorter by 6 bases and J shorter by 4 bases, with the junction holding 9 bases beyond the gene matches. Taken from cysteine to phenylalanine, the CDR3 has 15 residues. Only the CDR3 portion is preserved as DNA: 45 bases, with reading frame beginning at the first base. Recombination linked TRBV29-1 to TRBJ2-1, with 10 central nucleotides matching TRBD2. The receptor was derived from a person aged 18-65 years who received the Ad26.COV2.S COVID-19 vaccine or a placebo. Material: peripheral blood, obtained in a trial of Ad26.COV2.S vaccine versus placebo. The CDR3: CSVASGGSGYNEQFF. The base sequence is TGCAGCGTCGCTAGCGGGGGCTCCGGGTACAATGAGCAGTTCTTC.